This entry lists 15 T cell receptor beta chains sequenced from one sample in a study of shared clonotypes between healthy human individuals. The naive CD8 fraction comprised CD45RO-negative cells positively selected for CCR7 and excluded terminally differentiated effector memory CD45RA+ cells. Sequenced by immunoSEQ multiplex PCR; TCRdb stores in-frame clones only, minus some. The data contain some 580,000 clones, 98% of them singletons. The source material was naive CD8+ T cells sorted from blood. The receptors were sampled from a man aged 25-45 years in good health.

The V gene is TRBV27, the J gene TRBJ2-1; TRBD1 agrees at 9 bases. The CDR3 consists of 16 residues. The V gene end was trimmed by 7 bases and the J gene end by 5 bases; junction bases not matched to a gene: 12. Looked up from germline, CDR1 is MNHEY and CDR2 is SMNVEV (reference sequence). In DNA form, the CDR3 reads TGTGCCAGCACCTCACCCGGGACAGGGATCAACAATGAGCAGTTCTTC. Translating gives CASTSPGTGINNEQFF.

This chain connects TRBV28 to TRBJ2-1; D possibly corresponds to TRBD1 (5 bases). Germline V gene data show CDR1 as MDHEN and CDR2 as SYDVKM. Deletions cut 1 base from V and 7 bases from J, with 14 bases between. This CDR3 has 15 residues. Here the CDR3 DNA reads TGTGCCAGCAGTTTATCCTATCGAAGGGGTAATGAGCAGTTCTTC. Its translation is CASSLSYRRGNEQFF.

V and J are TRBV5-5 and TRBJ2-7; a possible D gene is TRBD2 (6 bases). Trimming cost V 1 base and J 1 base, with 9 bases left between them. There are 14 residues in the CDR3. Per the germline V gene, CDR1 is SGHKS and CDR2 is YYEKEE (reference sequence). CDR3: CASSLRELSYEQYF. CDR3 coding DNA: TGTGCCAGCAGCTTGCGGGAGCTGTCCTACGAGCAGTACTTC.

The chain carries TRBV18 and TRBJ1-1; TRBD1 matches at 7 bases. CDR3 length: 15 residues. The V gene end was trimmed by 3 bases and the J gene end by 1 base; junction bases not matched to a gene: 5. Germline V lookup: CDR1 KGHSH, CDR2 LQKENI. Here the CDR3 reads CASSPAGGTNTEAFF. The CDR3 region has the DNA TGTGCCAGCTCACCCGCAGGGGGAACGAACACTGAAGCTTTCTTT.

Here the CDR3 reads CSVEWREETQYF. CDR3 DNA: TGCAGCGTTGAATGGAGGGAAGAGACCCAGTACTTC. This chain connects TRBV29-1 to TRBJ2-5, with a tentative D call TRBD2 (6 bases). The CDR3 spans 12 residues. Germline lookup yields CDR1 SQVTM and CDR2 ANQGSEA. Trimming removed 2 bases at V and 3 bases at J, with 7 bases between. Using reference TRBV29-1 and TRBJ2-5 for the parts outside the CDR3, the full variable domain is SAVISQKPSRDICQRGTSLTIQCQVDSQVTMMFWYRQQPGQSLTLIATANQGSEATYESGFVIDKFPISRPNLTFSTLTVSNMSPEDSSIYLCSVEWREETQYFGPGTRLLVL.

CDR3 sequence reads: CASSPTSGPYNEQFF. The DNA for the CDR3 is TGTGCCAGTAGTCCGACTAGCGGGCCATACAATGAGCAGTTCTTC. The V gene is TRBV19, the J gene TRBJ2-1; 10 nucleotides match TRBD2. Germline values: CDR1 LNHDA, CDR2 SQIVND (reference sequence). V shed 5 bases and J 4 bases; nucleotides not matched to a gene: 5. The length of the CDR3 is 15 residues.

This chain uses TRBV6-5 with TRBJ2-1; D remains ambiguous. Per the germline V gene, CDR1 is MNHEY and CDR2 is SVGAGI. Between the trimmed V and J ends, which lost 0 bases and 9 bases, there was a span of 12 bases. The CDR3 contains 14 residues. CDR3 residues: CASSYSAQVGEQFF. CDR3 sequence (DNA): TGTGCCAGCAGTTACTCCGCGCAGGTTGGTGAGCAGTTCTTC.

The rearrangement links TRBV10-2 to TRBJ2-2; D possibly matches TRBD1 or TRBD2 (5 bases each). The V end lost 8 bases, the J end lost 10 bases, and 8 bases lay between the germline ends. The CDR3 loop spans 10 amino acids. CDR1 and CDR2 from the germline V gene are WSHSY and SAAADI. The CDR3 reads CASLGVELFF. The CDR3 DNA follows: TGCGCCAGCCTGGGGGTGGAGCTGTTTTTT.

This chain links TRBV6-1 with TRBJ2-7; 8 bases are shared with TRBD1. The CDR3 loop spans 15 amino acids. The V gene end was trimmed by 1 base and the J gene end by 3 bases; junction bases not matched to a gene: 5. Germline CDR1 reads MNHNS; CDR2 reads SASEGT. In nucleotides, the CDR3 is TGTGCCAGCAGTGAAGGTGGGACAGGATACTACGAGCAGTACTTC. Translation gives CASSEGGTGYYEQYF.

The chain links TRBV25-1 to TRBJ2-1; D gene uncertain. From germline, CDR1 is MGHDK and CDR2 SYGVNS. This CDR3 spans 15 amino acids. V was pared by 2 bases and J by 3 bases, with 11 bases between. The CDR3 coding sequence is TGTGCCAGCAGTGAAAGTCAGCCTTACTACAATGAGCAGTTCTTC. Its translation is CASSESQPYYNEQFF.

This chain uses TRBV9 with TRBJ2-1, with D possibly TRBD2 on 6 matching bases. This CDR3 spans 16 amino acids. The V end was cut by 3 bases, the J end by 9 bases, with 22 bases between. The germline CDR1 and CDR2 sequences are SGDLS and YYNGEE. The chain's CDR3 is CASSGRSKGGGFEQFF. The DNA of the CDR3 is TGTGCCAGCAGCGGGCGGTCAAAGGGAGGAGGTTTTGAGCAGTTCTTC. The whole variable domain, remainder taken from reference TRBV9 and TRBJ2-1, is DSGVTQTPKHLITATGQRVTLRCSPRSGDLSVYWYQQSLDQGLQFLIQYYNGEERAKGNILERFSAQQFPDLHSELNLSSLELGDSALYFCASSGRSKGGGFEQFFGPGTRLTVL.

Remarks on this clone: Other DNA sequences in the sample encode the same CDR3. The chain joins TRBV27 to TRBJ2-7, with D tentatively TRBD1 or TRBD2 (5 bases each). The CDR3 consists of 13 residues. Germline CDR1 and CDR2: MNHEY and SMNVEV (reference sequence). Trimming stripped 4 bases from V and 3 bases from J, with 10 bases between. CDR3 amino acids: CASSSGANYEQYF. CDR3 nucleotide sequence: TGTGCCAGCAGTTCCGGGGCCAACTACGAGCAGTACTTC.

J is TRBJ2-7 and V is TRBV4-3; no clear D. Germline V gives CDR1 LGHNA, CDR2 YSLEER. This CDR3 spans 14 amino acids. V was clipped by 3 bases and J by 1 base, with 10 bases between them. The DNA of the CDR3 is TGCGCCAGCAGCCAGGTGGGATTTTCCTACGAGCAGTACTTC. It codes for CASSQVGFSYEQYF.

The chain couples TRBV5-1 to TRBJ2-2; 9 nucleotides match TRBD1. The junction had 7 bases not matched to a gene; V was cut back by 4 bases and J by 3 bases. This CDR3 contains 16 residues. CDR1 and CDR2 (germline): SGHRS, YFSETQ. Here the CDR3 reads CASSLGDREDTGELFF. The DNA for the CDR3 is TGCGCCAGCAGCCTCGGGGACAGGGAGGACACCGGGGAGCTGTTTTTT.

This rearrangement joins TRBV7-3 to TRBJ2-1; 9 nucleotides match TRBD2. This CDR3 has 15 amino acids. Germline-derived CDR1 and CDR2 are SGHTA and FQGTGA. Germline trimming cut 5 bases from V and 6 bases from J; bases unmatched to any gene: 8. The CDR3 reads CASSRGLALVNEQFF. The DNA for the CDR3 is TGTGCCAGCAGCCGCGGACTAGCGTTGGTCAATGAGCAGTTCTTC.